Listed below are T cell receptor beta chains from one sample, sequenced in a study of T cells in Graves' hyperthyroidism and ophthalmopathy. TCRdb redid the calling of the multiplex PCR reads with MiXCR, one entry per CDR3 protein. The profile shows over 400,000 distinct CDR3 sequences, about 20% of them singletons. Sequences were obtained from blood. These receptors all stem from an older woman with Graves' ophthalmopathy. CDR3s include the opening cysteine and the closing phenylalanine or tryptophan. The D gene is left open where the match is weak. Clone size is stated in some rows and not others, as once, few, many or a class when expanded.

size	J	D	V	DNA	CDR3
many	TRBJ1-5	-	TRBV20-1	TGCAGTGCTGGGGGAAAGGGTAGTCAGCCCCAGCATTTT	CSAGGKGSQPQHF
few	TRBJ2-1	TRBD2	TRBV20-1	TGCAGTGCTAGTTCAGGGACTAGCGGCTACAATGAGCAGTTCTTC	CSASSGTSGYNEQFF
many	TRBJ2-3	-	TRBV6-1	TGTGCCAGCAGGGGGTTTTTGGGCGATACGCAGTATTTT	CASRGFLGDTQYF
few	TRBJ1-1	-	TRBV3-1	TGTGCCAGCAGCAACCGACAGAGCACTGAAGCTTTCTTT	CASSNRQSTEAFF
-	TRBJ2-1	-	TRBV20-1	TGCAGTGCTACCATGGGGGGTCTAGGGAGTGAGCAGTTCTTC	CSATMGGLGSEQFF
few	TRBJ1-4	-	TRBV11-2	TGTGCCAGCAGCAGTAGACAGCTGCCTAATGAAAAACTGTTTTTT	CASSSRQLPNEKLFF
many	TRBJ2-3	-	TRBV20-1	TGCAGTGCTAGAAGGGCGGGAATCACAGATACGCAGTATTTT	CSARRAGITDTQYF
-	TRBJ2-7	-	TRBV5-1	TGCGTGGGTAAACCGGGCGTGAACTCCTACGAGCAGTACTTC	CVGKPGVNSYEQYF
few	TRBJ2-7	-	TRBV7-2	TGTGCCAGCAGCCCGGCCCCTGGAGGGTGGAACGAGCAGTACTTC	CASSPAPGGWNEQYF
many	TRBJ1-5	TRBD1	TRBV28	TGTGCCAGCAGTGCCGGACTCTTGACAGGGGGGGGTAGCAATCAGCCCCAGCATTTT	CASSAGLLTGGGSNQPQHF
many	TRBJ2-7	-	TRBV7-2	TGTGCCAGCAAAGGGGGACTGAGTTCCTACGAGCAGTACTTC	CASKGGLSSYEQYF
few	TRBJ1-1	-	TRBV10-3	TGTGCCATCAGTGAGTCAATCGTCCTGAACACTGAAGCTTTCTTT	CAISESIVLNTEAFF
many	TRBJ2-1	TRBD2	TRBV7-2	TGTGCCAGCAGCTTAGCCGCTAGCGGGAGGACCTACAATGAGCAGTTCTTC	CASSLAASGRTYNEQFF
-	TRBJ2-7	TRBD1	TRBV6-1	TGTGCCAGCAGCAGGGACAGGGGCCCAGAGCAGTACTTC	CASSRDRGPEQYF
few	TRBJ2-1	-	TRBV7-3	TGTGCCAGCAGCCTCCCCGGGACTTACAATGAGCAGTTCTTC	CASSLPGTYNEQFF
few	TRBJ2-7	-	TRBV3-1	TGTGCCAGCAGCCCCGGGCAGGGGAGCCGCTTTACCTACGAGCAGTACTTC	CASSPGQGSRFTYEQYF
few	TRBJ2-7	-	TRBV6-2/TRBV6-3	TGTGCCAGCAGTTACGCCGGCCCCTACGAGCAGTACTTC	CASSYAGPYEQYF
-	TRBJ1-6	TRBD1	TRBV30	TGTGCCTGGAGTTCCAGGGGGCACTCACCCCTCCACTTT	CAWSSRGHSPLHF
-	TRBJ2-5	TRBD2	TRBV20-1	TGCAGTGCTAGCCTAGCGGGAGGCTCCATGGAGACCCAGTACTTC	CSASLAGGSMETQYF
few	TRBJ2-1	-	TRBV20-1	TGCAGTGTATCCTCCGGCGCGCACAATGAGCAGTTCTTC	CSVSSGAHNEQFF
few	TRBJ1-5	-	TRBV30	TGTGCCTGGAGTGTTCCCGGGGTCCAGCCCCAGCATTTT	CAWSVPGVQPQHF
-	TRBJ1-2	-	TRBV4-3	TGCGCCAGCAGCCAAGAGGCAGGATCTATAGCGAGGAACTATGGCTACACCTTC	CASSQEAGSIARNYGYTF
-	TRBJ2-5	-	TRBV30	TGTGCCTGGACCCAGGGTAGTGGGACCCAGTACTTC	CAWTQGSGTQYF
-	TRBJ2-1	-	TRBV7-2	TGTGCCAGCAGCTTTAAGGGACAAACCTACGAGCAGTTCTTC	CASSFKGQTYEQFF
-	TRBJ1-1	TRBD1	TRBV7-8	TGTGCCAGCAGCCCCCGGACAGGGATCGGGAACACTGAAGCTTTCTTT	CASSPRTGIGNTEAFF
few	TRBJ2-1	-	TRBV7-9	TGTGCCAGCAGCTTAACAGGGCTACGGAACAATGAGCAGTTCTTC	CASSLTGLRNNEQFF
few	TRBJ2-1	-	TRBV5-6	TGTGCCAGCAGCCTCTCTCAGGGGTTTGAGCAGTTCTTC	CASSLSQGFEQFF
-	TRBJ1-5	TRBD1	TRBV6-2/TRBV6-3	TGTGCCAGCGCACCCCGGGGGACAGGGAATCAGCCCCAGCATTTT	CASAPRGTGNQPQHF
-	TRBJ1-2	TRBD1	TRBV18	TGTGCCAGCGGACAGGGACAGGGGGGCTATGGCTACACCTTC	CASGQGQGGYGYTF